The T cell receptor (beta chain) under discussion was sequenced for a study of T-cell memory formation after mild COVID-19. Constant-segment primers were used for 5'RACE, and the resulting TCR alpha and TCR beta cDNA libraries carried sample barcodes and UMIs. TCRdb reprocessed the 5' RACE reads via MiXCR and lists one record per CDR3 protein. The sample has about 620,000 distinct CDR3 sequences, 18% seen once. Study-level results: Unconfirmed was the SARS-CoV-2 specificity of second-wave clones that peaked on day 37.

As concerns this clonotype: What it recognizes is unknown.

The CDR3 has 20 residues. V was pared by 2 bases and J by 0 bases, with 11 bases of the junction left unmatched. The sample was PBMCs or a T cell subset sorted from them (not recorded which). The receptor comes from an adult woman who had mild COVID-19 (a few samples of this study predate the infection). Cell type and time point are not known. This chain connects TRBV12-3 or TRBV12-4 to TRBJ2-2, with 11 positions matching TRBD2. The CDR3 DNA sequence: TGTGCCAGCAGTTTAAGAAAGAGACTAGCGGGAAGGACGAACACCGGGGAGCTGTTTTTT. As protein: CASSLRKRLAGRTNTGELFF.